A single sample is the source of the 23 T cell receptor beta chains below, sequenced in a study of siplizumab effects on memory and regulatory T cells. TCRdb's table, derived via immunoSEQ multiplex PCR, lists solely in-frame clones and lacks some. The sample carries around 100,000 clones, about nine tenths recorded once. Specimen: CD4+ T cells sorted from blood. Every receptor here comes from a human donor in good health. Some clones in this sample may be carry-over from other donors' samples.

The chain employs TRBV6-6 and TRBJ1-2; 8 nucleotides line up with TRBD1. Germline V gene sequence: CDR1 MNHNY, CDR2 SVGAGI (reference sequence). The ends lost 5 bases at V and 4 bases at J; junction bases unmatched: 12. The CDR3 has 16 amino acids. CDR3 DNA sequence: TGTGCCAGCAGTAGTTATTCAGGGGGCCTGTCCTATGGCTACACCTTC. Translated, it gives CASSSYSGGLSYGYTF.

In nucleotides, the CDR3 is TGTGCCAGTAGACAGGGAGGAAATTCACCCCTCCACTTT. It yields the protein CASRQGGNSPLHF. The genes are TRBV19 and TRBJ1-6, with D possibly being TRBD1 (6 bases). The germline V gene has CDR1 LNHDA and CDR2 SQIVND (reference sequence). The CDR3 is 13 residues long. V was pared by 6 bases and J by 7 bases, with 10 bases between. Drawing the rest from reference TRBV19 and TRBJ1-6, the complete variable domain is DGGITQSPKYLFRKEGQNVTLSCEQNLNHDAMYWYRQDPGQGLRLIYYSQIVNDFQKGDIAEGYSVSREKKESFPLTVTSAQKNPTAFYLCASRQGGNSPLHFGNGTRLTVT.

This clone was seen only once. The rearrangement links TRBV10-3 to TRBJ2-5, with 9 bases identical to TRBD2. The CDR3 covers 14 residues. Germline V gene data show CDR1 as ENHRY and CDR2 as SYGVKD. Trimming removed 8 bases from V and 3 bases from J; junction bases left unmatched: 7. The CDR3 region has the DNA TGTGCCATCGCACTAGCGGGTAGCAAAGAGACCCAGTACTTC. Protein sequence: CAIALAGSKETQYF.

V gene TRBV10-3 combines with J gene TRBJ2-5, with D perhaps TRBD1 or TRBD2 (6 bases each). This CDR3 spans 16 amino acids. V was shortened by 4 bases and J by 0 bases, with 15 bases between the two germline ends. Germline values: CDR1 ENHRY, CDR2 SYGVKD. The CDR3 reads CAISGKGGRDQETQYF. CDR3 coding DNA: TGTGCCATCAGTGGAAAGGGGGGTCGGGACCAAGAGACCCAGTACTTC.

J is TRBJ1-3 and V is TRBV18; no reliable D call. Germline V gene lookup returns CDR1 KGHSH and CDR2 LQKENI. V gave up 3 bases and J gave up 2 bases, with 8 bases separating them. The CDR3 is made up of 14 amino acids. The CDR3, as DNA: TGTGCCAGCTCACCGCTTATGCCTGGAAACACCATATATTTT. It codes for CASSPLMPGNTIYF.

The V and J genes are TRBV7-3 and TRBJ2-7, with 8 bases that match TRBD1. CDR1 is SGHTA and CDR2 is FQGTGA in the germline V gene. The J segment lost 0 bases and the V segment lost 4 bases, leaving 5 bases of the junction unmatched. The CDR3 length is 15 residues. This CDR3 reads CASSSGTGPSYEQYF. Here the CDR3 DNA reads TGTGCCAGCAGCTCCGGGACAGGTCCCTCCTACGAGCAGTACTTC. The full variable domain, rest sourced from reference TRBV7-3 and TRBJ2-7, is GAGVSQTPSNKVTEKGKYVELRCDPISGHTALYWYRQSLGQGPEFLIYFQGTGAADDSGLPNDRFFAVRPEGSVSTLKIQRTERGDSAVYLCASSSGTGPSYEQYFGPGTRLTVT.

The chain combines TRBV11-3 with TRBJ2-1; 9 bases line up with TRBD2. Germline CDR1 reads SGHNT; CDR2 reads YENEEA. The CDR3 contains 14 residues. The trim removed 5 bases at V and 5 bases at J, leaving 4 bases unmatched. CDR3 DNA sequence: TGTGCCAGCAGCGCGGGAGGGAGGAACAATGAGCAGTTCTTC. It codes for CASSAGGRNNEQFF.

This clone appeared a few times. The V gene is TRBV28, the J gene TRBJ2-5; D gene ambiguous. CDR3 length: 12 residues. Per germline, CDR1 MDHEN and CDR2 SYDVKM. Trimming shortened V by 5 bases and J by 5 bases, and 9 bases separated the two germline ends. In DNA form, the CDR3 reads TGTGCCAGCAGTAACCTAATCGAGACCCAGTACTTC. Amino acid sequence: CASSNLIETQYF. The variable domain in full, with the rest retrieved from reference TRBV28 and TRBJ2-5, is DVKVTQSSRYLVKRTGEKVFLECVQDMDHENMFWYRQDPGLGLRLIYFSYDVKMKEKGDIPEGYSVSREKKERFSLILESASTNQTSMYLCASSNLIETQYFGPGTRLLVL.

This chain links TRBV27 with TRBJ1-5, with 8 nucleotides matching TRBD1. J gave up 8 bases and V 0 bases, and 6 bases lay outside the gene matches. Germline assignment: CDR1 MNHEY and CDR2 SMNVEV (reference sequence). The CDR3 covers 15 residues. The CDR3: CASSLSNRQGKPQHF. In nucleotides, the CDR3 is TGTGCCAGCAGTTTATCAAATAGACAGGGGAAGCCCCAGCATTTT.

The rearrangement uses TRBV6-5 and TRBJ2-2; D possibly corresponds to TRBD1 (6 bases). This CDR3 comprises 16 residues. V was trimmed by 3 bases and J by 5 bases, leaving 16 bases between them. Germline V gives CDR1 MNHEY, CDR2 SVGAGI. CDR3 sequence: CASSYRTGPTTGELFF. The CDR3 nucleotides are TGTGCCAGCAGTTATCGTACAGGGCCAACTACCGGGGAGCTGTTTTTT.

This clone was detected only once. The chain couples TRBV5-6 to TRBJ2-3; 7 positions match TRBD1. V dropped 2 bases and J dropped 6; count of bases not matched to a gene: 12. The CDR3 is made up of 16 amino acids. Germline V lookup: CDR1 SGHDT, CDR2 YYEEEE. CDR3 in DNA: TGTGCCAGCAGCTTCTTACCGGGACAGATACCCGATACGCAGTATTTT. This gives the protein CASSFLPGQIPDTQYF. Together with reference TRBV5-6 and TRBJ2-3, the CDR3 gives the full variable domain: DAGVTQSPTHLIKTRGQQVTLRCSPKSGHDTVSWYQQALGQGPQFIFQYYEEEERQRGNFPDRFSGHQFPNYSSELNVNALLLGDSALYLCASSFLPGQIPDTQYFGPGTRLTVL.

The J gene is TRBJ1-1, the V gene TRBV4-1; D perhaps matches TRBD1 (6 bases). Deletions cut 0 bases from V and 0 bases from J, with 14 bases between. This CDR3 is 17 amino acids long. The germline gives CDR1 MGHRA, CDR2 YSYEKL. The CDR3 reads CASSQDGGAAMNTEAFF. Written as DNA, the CDR3 is TGCGCCAGCAGCCAAGATGGGGGGGCCGCCATGAACACTGAAGCTTTCTTT.

This clone has just a few counts. The gene calls are TRBV5-1 and TRBJ2-3, with 15 bases identical to TRBD2. The V and J ends lost 4 bases and 5 bases, in that order; junction bases with no gene match: 8. The CDR3 is made up of 17 amino acids. Germline V lookup: CDR1 SGHRS, CDR2 YFSETQ. CDR3 residues: CASSLGLAGGPQDTQYF. CDR3 DNA: TGCGCCAGCAGCCTTGGACTAGCGGGAGGGCCCCAAGATACGCAGTATTTT.

The chain employs TRBV19 and TRBJ2-7, with 8 bases that match TRBD1. Germline V gene sequence: CDR1 LNHDA, CDR2 SQIVND (reference sequence). Unmatched junction bases numbered 9, after V lost 5 bases and J lost 0 bases. There are 16 residues in the CDR3. In nucleotides, the CDR3 is TGTGCCAGTAGTCTCTCCAGGACAGGGAGCTCCTACGAGCAGTACTTC. As protein: CASSLSRTGSSYEQYF.

The rearrangement joins TRBV2 to TRBJ1-1; D gene unclear. V was shortened by 1 base and J by 1 base, with 7 bases between the two germline ends. CDR3 size: 14 residues. CDR1 is SNHLY and CDR2 is FYNNEI in the germline V gene. The CDR3 protein is CASSEVGRNTEAFF. The CDR3 coding sequence is TGTGCCAGCAGTGAAGTAGGGAGGAACACTGAAGCTTTCTTT.

This chain connects TRBV14 to TRBJ1-1; no definite D call. The CDR3 has 13 amino acids. Germline CDR1 reads SGHDN; CDR2 reads FVKESK. The V gene lost 2 bases and the J gene lost 3 bases, with 7 bases spanning the gap. CDR3 amino acids: CASSQQTYTEAFF. DNA for the CDR3: TGTGCCAGCAGCCAACAGACATACACTGAAGCTTTCTTT.

This chain links TRBV19 with TRBJ2-3, with 8 bases identical to TRBD2. Germline-derived CDR1 and CDR2 are LNHDA and SQIVND (reference sequence). This CDR3 spans 15 amino acids. The trim removed 5 bases at V and 2 bases at J, leaving 6 bases unmatched. CDR3 nucleotide sequence: TGTGCCAGTAGTGCCCCGGGACTAGTCACAGATACGCAGTATTTT. It specifies CASSAPGLVTDTQYF.

The V call is TRBV6-5, the J call TRBJ2-2; 7 bases match TRBD1. Germline CDR1 is MNHEY and CDR2 is SVGAGI. This CDR3 spans 15 amino acids. Trimming cost V 6 bases and J 1 base; bases outside gene matches: 5. CDR3 protein: CASRLDRRNTGELFF. In DNA form, the CDR3 reads TGTGCCAGCAGACTGGACAGGAGGAACACCGGGGAGCTGTTTTTT.

The V gene is TRBV12-5, the J gene TRBJ1-5; D unresolved. Trimming left V 4 bases short and J 3 bases short, with 16 bases between. Germline V lookup: CDR1 LGHNT, CDR2 FRNRAP. CDR3 length: 16 amino acids. CDR3 sequence reads: CASGSGISPPNQPQHF. The DNA for the CDR3 is TGTGCTAGTGGTTCGGGGATCAGCCCCCCCAATCAGCCCCAGCATTTT.

The chain recombines TRBV28 with TRBJ2-5; D might be TRBD1 (6 bases). The CDR3 loop spans 15 amino acids. Trimming removed 6 bases from V and 0 bases from J, with 14 bases in between. Germline V gene lookup returns CDR1 MDHEN and CDR2 SYDVKM. CDR3 DNA sequence: TGTGCCAGCAGCAATCATCAGGGGTACCAAGAGACCCAGTACTTC. Translation gives CASSNHQGYQETQYF. The variable domain in full, with the rest retrieved from reference TRBV28 and TRBJ2-5, is DVKVTQSSRYLVKRTGEKVFLECVQDMDHENMFWYRQDPGLGLRLIYFSYDVKMKEKGDIPEGYSVSREKKERFSLILESASTNQTSMYLCASSNHQGYQETQYFGPGTRLLVL.

V is TRBV9 and J is TRBJ1-3; the D gene is possibly TRBD1 (5 bases). V was clipped by 0 bases and J by 2 bases, with 9 bases between them. The germline CDR1 and CDR2 sequences are SGDLS and YYNGEE. This CDR3 contains 15 residues. CDR3 loop: CASSVEAGTGNTIYF. DNA for the CDR3: TGTGCCAGCAGCGTAGAGGCAGGGACTGGAAACACCATATATTTT.

The rearrangement uses TRBV2 and TRBJ2-3; a weak D match, TRBD1 (6 bases). The germline CDR1 and CDR2 sequences are SNHLY and FYNNEI. V dropped 5 bases and J dropped 5 bases, with 14 bases sitting between them. The CDR3 length is 14 residues. The CDR3 coding sequence is TGTGCCAGCAGTCCCAGACAGGCCATAGATACGCAGTATTTT. Encoded protein: CASSPRQAIDTQYF.

This chain joins TRBV11-2 and TRBJ1-3, with a tentative D call TRBD1 (5 bases). Germline-derived CDR1 and CDR2 are SGHAT and FQNNGV. The CDR3 contains 13 residues. Trimming cost V 8 bases and J 0 bases, with 8 bases left between them. The DNA for the CDR3 is TGTGCCAGCGGGGGGAACTCTGGAAACACCATATATTTT. Amino acids: CASGGNSGNTIYF.